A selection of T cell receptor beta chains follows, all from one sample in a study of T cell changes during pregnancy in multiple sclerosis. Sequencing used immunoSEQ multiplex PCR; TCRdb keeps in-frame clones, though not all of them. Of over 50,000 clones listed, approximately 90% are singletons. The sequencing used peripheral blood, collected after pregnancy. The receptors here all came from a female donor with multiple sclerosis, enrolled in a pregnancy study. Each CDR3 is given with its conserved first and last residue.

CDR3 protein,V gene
CASSPGGDTEAFF,TRBV18
CASSPFAGYNEQFF,TRBV7-3
CASSDRDRAVNEQFF,TRBV6-1
CASSDPRDRITNTIYF,TRBV2
CASSMGRKRGGSYNSPLHF,TRBV19
CASMRASGHTDTQYF,TRBV5-5
CASSPGDRLNEKLFF,TRBV6-6
CSVGETGLSEAFF,TRBV29-1
CASSLGGRTNSPLHF,TRBV5-1
CASLRDGQISSPLHF,TRBV7-2
CASSPLGLYSYNEQFF,TRBV9
CATLDRGLKAFF,TRBV10-2
CAWLGRASREYGYTF,TRBV30
CASSLRSAEKLFF,TRBV7-2
CASSPSGGANNEQFF,TRBV6-4
CASSRHPTRSTEAFF,TRBV19
CASSVERGEEKLFF,TRBV9
CATSRDTGTGGELFF,TRBV15
CASSLWGLAGGLHSYEQYF,TRBV28
CASSPYDREAFF,TRBV18
CASSPTFSSSYNEQFF,TRBV18
CASSGDRGNANTGELFF,TRBV2
CASSSTDRGLPTNEKLFF,TRBV27
CASSLRTSGDTGELFF,TRBV5-1
CASSFIDSLFSNQPQHF,TRBV27
CASSFSGTSGQYNEQFF,TRBV5-8
CASSPGYRGMDAFF,TRBV27
CASSISASATVYGYTF,TRBV19
CASSYPIGDTQYF,TRBV5-1
CASRLAFGDRGYNEQFF,TRBV12-2
CASSAIGSNEKLFF,TRBV5-1